This TCR beta chain was observed in a study of vaccination effects on CD4 cells after COVID-19. Whole-study context: Samples collected post-vaccine were obtained a median of 72 days after the second dose.

Antigen-specific CD4+ T cells were expanded (with viral peptide pools) by the ViraFEST assay ahead of sequencing. Isolation of CD4+ T cells took place after about ten days of culture. It was two doses of either the BNT162b2 or mRNA-1273 vaccine that participants received. Half the medium was swapped for IL-2 medium on days 3 and 7. J was trimmed by 2 bases and V by 3 bases; bases with no gene match: 7. This CDR3 is 18 amino acids long. Germline V gene lookup returns CDR1 KGHSH and CDR2 LQKENI. The protocol was immunoSEQ multiplex PCR, while the TCRdb copy is restricted to in-frame clones and leaves out a portion. Here the sample spans over 80,000 clones, roughly 80% being singletons. As for this clone: The target antigen is unknown.

The sample here was CD4+ T cells from PBMCs cultured with HCoV-OC43 spike peptides, taken after COVID-19 vaccination. The subset denotes: HCoV-OC43 spike overlapping peptide pool stimulation. The receptor was derived from a human donor who received a COVID-19 vaccine. The J gene is TRBJ2-4, the V gene TRBV18, with TRBD2 matching over 13 bases. DNA for the CDR3: TGTGCCAGCTCACCCACTAGCGGGGGGGCCGGGCCCAAAAACATTCAGTACTTC. Its translation: CASSPTSGGAGPKNIQYF.